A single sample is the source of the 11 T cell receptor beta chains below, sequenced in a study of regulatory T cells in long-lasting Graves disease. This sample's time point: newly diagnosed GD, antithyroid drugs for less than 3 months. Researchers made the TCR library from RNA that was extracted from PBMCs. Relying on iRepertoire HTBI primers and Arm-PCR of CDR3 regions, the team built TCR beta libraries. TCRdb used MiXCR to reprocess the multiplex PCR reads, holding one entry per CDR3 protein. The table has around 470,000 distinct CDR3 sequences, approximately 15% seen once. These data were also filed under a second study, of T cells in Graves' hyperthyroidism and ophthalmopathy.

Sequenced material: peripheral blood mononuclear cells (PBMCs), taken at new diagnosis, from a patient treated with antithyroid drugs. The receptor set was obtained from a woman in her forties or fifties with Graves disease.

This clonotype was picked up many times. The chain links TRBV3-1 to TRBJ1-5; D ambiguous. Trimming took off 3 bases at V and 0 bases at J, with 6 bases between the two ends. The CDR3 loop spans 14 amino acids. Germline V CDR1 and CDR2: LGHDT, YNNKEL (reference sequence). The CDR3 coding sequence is TGTGCCAGCAGCCACGATAGTAGCAATCAGCCCCAGCATTTT. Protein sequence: CASSHDSSNQPQHF.

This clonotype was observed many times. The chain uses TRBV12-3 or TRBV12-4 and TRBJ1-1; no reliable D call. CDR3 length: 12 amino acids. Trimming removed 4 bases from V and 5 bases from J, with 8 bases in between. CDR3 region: CASSYSRTEAFF. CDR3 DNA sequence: TGTGCCAGCAGTTATTCGCGAACTGAAGCTTTCTTT.

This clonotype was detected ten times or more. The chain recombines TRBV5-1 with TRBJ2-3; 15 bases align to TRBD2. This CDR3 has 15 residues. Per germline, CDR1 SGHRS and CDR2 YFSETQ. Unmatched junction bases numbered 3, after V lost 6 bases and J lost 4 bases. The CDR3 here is CASTGLAGGPDTQYF. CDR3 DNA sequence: TGCGCCAGCACGGGACTAGCGGGAGGACCAGATACGCAGTATTTT.

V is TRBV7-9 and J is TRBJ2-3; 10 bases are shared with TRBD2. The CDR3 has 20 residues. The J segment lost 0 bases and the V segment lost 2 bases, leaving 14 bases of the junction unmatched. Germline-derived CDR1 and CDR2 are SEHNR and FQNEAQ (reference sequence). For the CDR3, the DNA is TGTGCCAGCAGCTTAACCTCCCGGCCTAGCGGGAGCGCTAGCACAGATACGCAGTATTTT. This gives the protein CASSLTSRPSGSASTDTQYF.

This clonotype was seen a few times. This chain's CDR3 is CSVTRGSVDTDTQYF. The CDR3 DNA reads as TGCAGCGTCACACGGGGTAGCGTAGACACAGATACGCAGTATTTT. The J gene is TRBJ2-3, the V gene TRBV29-1, with D possibly matching TRBD2 (5 bases). From germline, CDR1 is SQVTM and CDR2 ANQGSEA. This CDR3 is built from 15 residues. Between the trimmed V and J ends, which lost 6 bases and 2 bases, there was a span of 18 bases.

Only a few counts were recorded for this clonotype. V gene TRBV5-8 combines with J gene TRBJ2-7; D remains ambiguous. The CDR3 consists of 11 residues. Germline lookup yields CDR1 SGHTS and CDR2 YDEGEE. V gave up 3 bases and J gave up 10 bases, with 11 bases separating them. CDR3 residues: CASSSLEKQYF. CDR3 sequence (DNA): TGTGCCAGCAGCTCGTTAGAGAAACAGTACTTC.

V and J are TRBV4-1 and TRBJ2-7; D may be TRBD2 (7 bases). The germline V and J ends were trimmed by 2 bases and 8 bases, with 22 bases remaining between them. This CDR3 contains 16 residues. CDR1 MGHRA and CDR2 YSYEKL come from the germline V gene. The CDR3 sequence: CASSQTGRGAAHQQYF. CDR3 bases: TGCGCCAGCAGCCAAACCGGACGGGGGGCCGCTCACCAGCAGTACTTC.

The CDR3 loop is CASSLERGWVAGVREQYF. The CDR3 DNA is TGTGCCAGCAGCTTGGAAAGGGGTTGGGTAGCGGGAGTGCGGGAGCAGTACTTC. The chain carries TRBV5-5 and TRBJ2-7; TRBD2 matches 9 bases. Germline-derived CDR1 and CDR2 are SGHKS and YYEKEE (reference sequence). This CDR3 has 18 residues. V trimming: 0 bases; J trimming: 7 bases; junction bases outside the gene matches: 17. Using reference TRBV5-5 and TRBJ2-7 for the parts outside the CDR3, the full variable domain is DAGVTQSPTHLIKTRGQQVTLRCSPISGHKSVSWYQQVLGQGPQFIFQYYEKEERGRGNFPDRFSARQFPNYSSELNVNALLLGDSALYLCASSLERGWVAGVREQYFGPGTRLTVT.

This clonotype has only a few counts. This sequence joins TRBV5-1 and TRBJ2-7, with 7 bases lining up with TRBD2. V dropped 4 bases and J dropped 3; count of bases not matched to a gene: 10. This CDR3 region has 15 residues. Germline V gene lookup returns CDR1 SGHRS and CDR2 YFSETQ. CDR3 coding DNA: TGCGCCAGCAGCGCCGGACTAGGGCCTTTCTACGAGCAGTACTTC. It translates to CASSAGLGPFYEQYF.

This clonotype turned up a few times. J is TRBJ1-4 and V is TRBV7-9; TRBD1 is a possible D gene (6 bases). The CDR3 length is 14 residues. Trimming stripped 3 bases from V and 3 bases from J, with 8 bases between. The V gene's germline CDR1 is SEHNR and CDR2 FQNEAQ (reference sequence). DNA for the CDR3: TGTGCCAGCAGCTTCGACAGGTCTAATGAAAAACTGTTTTTT. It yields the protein CASSFDRSNEKLFF.

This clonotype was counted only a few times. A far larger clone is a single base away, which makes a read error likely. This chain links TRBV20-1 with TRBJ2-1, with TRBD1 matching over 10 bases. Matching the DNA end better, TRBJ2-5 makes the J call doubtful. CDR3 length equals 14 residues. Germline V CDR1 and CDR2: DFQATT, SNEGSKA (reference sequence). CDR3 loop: CSADAGQGGEIQYF. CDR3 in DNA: TGCAGTGCAGACGCAGGACAGGGGGGAGAGATCCAGTACTTC.